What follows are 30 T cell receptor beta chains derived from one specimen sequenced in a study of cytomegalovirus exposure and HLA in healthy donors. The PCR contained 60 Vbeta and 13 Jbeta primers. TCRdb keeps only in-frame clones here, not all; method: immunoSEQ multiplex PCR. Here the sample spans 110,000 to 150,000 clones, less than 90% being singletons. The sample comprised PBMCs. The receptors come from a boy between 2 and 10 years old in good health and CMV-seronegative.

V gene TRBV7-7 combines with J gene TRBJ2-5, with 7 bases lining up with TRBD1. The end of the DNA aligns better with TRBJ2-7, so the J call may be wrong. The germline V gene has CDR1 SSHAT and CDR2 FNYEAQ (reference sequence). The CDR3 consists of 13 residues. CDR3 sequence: CASSNTGAREQYF. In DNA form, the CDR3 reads TGTGCCAGCAGTAATACAGGGGCTCGCGAGCAGTACTTC.

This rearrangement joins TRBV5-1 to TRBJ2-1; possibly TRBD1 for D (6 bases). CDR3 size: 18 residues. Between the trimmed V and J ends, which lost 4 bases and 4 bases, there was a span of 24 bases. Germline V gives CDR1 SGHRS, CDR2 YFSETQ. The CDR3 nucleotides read TGCGCCAGCAGCCGTCTTTTACCACCGAAGGGGGTGTACAATGAGCAGTTCTTC. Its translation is CASSRLLPPKGVYNEQFF.

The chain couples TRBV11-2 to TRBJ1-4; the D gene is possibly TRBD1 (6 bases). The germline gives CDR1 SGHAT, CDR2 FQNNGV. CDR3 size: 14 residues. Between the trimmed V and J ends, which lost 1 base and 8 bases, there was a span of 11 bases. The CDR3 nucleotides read TGTGCCAGCAGCTTAGGAGGGGGTTACGAAAAACTGTTTTTT. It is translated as CASSLGGGYEKLFF.

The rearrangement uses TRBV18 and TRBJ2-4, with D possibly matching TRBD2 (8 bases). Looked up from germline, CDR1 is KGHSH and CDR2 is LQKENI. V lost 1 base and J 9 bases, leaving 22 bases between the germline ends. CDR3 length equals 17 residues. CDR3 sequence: CASSPQTGAQRGGIQYF. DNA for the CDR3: TGTGCCAGCTCACCACAAACAGGGGCTCAACGGGGGGGCATTCAGTACTTC.

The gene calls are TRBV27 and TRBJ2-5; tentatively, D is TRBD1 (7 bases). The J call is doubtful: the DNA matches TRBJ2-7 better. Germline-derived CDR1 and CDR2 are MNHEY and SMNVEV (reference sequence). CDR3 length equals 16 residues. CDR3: CASSSSTGDLFYEQYF. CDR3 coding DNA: TGTGCCAGCAGTTCGAGTACAGGGGACTTATTCTACGAGCAGTACTTC.

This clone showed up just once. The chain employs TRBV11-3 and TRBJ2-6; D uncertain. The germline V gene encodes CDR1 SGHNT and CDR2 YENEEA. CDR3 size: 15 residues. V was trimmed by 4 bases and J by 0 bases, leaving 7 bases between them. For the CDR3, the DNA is TGTGCCAGCAGCTCCCGAGACTCTGGGGCCAACGTCCTGACTTTC. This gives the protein CASSSRDSGANVLTF.

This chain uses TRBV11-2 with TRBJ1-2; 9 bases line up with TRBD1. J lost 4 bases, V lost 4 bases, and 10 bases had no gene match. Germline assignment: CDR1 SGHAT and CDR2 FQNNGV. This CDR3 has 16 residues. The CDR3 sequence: CASSSVQGARGYGYTF. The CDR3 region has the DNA TGTGCCAGCAGCTCGGTACAGGGGGCGAGGGGCTATGGCTACACCTTC.

CDR3 nucleotide sequence: TGCGCCAGCAGCTTGGCCTCTAGCGGCTACACCGGGGAGCTGTTTTTT. Protein: CASSLASSGYTGELFF. The rearrangement links TRBV5-1 to TRBJ2-2, with 7 bases aligning to TRBD2. CDR3 size: 16 residues. Germline trimming cut 0 bases from V and 3 bases from J; bases unmatched to any gene: 5. The germline gives CDR1 SGHRS, CDR2 YFSETQ.

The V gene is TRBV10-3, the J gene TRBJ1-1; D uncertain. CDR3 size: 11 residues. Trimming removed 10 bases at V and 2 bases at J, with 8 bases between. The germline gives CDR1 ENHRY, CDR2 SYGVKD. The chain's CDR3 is CATSENTEAFF. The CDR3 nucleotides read TGTGCCACTTCAGAAAACACTGAAGCTTTCTTT.

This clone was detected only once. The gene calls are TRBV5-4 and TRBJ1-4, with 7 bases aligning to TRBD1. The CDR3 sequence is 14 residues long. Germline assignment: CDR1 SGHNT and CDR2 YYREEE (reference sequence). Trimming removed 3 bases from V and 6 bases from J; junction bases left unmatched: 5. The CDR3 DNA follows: TGTGCCAGCAGCTGGGGGACAGCCGATGAAAAACTGTTTTTT. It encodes CASSWGTADEKLFF.

The chain's CDR3 is CASSRSGEQYF. As DNA, the CDR3 is TGTGCCAGCAGCCGGTCAGGCGAGCAGTACTTC. The genes are TRBV2 and TRBJ2-7; no definite D call. Trimming took 6 bases from V and 6 from J, leaving 9 bases between them. This CDR3 comprises 11 residues. Per the germline V gene, CDR1 is SNHLY and CDR2 is FYNNEI.

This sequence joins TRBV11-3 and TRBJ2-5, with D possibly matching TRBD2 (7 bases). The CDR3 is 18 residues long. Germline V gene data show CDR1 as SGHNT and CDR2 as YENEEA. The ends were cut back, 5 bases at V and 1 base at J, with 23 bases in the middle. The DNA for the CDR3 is TGTGCCAGCAGCGAATTCGGTCGCTGGGGGGGCCTCCAAGAGACCCAGTACTTC. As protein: CASSEFGRWGGLQETQYF. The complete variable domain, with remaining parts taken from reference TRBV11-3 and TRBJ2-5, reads EAGVVQSPRYKIIEKKQPVAFWCNPISGHNTLYWYLQNLGQGPELLIRYENEEAVDDSQLPKDRFSAERLKGVDSTLKIQPAELGDSAVYLCASSEFGRWGGLQETQYFGPGTRLLVL.

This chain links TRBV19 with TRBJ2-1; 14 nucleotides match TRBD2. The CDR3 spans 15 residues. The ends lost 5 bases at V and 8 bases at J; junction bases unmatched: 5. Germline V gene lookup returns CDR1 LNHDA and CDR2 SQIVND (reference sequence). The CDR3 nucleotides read TGTGCCAGTAGTTTGACTAGCGGGGGGGCAGATGAGCAGTTCTTC. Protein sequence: CASSLTSGGADEQFF.

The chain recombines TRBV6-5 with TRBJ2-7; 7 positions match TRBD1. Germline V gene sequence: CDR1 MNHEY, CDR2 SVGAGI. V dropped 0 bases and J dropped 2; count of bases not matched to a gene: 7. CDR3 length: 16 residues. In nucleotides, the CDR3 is TGTGCCAGCAGTTACTCGACAGGGTGGGATCCCTACGAGCAGTACTTC. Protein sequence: CASSYSTGWDPYEQYF.

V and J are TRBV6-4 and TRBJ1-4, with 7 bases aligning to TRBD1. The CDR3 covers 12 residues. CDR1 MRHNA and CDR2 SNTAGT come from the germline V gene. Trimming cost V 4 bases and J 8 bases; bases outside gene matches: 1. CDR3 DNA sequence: TGTGCCAGCAGTGGCAGGGGGGAAAAACTGTTTTTT. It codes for CASSGRGEKLFF.

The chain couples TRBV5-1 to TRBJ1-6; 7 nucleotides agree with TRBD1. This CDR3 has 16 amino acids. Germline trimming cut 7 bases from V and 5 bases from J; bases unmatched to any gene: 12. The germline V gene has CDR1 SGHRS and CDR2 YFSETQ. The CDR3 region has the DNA TGCGCCAGCCAGGAGATACGACAGGGCGATAATTCACCCCTCCACTTT. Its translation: CASQEIRQGDNSPLHF.

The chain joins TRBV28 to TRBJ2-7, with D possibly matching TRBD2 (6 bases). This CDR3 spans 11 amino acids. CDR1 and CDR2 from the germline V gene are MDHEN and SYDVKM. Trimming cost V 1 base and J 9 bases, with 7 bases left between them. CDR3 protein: CASSLSGRQYF. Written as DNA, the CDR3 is TGTGCCAGCAGTTTATCCGGGAGGCAGTACTTC.

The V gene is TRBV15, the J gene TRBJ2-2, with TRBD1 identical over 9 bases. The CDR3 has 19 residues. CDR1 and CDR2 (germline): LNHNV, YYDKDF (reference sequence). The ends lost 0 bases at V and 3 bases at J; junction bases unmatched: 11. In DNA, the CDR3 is TGTGCCACCAGCAGAGAGACAAAACCGGGACAGGGTTACACCGGGGAGCTGTTTTTT. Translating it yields CATSRETKPGQGYTGELFF.

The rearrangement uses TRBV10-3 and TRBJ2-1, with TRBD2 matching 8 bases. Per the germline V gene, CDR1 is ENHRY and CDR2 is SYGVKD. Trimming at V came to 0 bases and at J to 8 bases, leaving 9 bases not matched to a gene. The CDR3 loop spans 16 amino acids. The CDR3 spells CAISESVFRGGDEQFF. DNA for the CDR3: TGTGCCATCAGTGAGTCGGTATTTCGGGGGGGCGATGAGCAGTTCTTC.

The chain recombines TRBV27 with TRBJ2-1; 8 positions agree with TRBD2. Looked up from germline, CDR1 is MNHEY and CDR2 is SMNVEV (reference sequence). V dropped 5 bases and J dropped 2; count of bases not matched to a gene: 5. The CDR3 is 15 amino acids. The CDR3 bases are TGTGCCAGCAGTAATAGCGGGACCCCCTACAATGAGCAGTTCTTC. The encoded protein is CASSNSGTPYNEQFF.

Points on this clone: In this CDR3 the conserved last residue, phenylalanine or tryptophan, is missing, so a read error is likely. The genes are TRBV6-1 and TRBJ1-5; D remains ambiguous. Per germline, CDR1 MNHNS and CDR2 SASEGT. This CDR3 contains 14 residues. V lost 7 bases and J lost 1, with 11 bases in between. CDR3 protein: CASITRESNQPQHL. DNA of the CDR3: TGTGCCAGCATAACGCGGGAGAGCAATCAGCCCCAGCATCTT.

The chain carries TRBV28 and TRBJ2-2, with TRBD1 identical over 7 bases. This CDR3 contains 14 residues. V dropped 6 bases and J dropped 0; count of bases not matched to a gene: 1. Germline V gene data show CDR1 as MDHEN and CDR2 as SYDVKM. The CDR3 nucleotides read TGTGCCAGCAGGACAGGGACGAACACCGGGGAGCTGTTTTTT. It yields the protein CASRTGTNTGELFF.

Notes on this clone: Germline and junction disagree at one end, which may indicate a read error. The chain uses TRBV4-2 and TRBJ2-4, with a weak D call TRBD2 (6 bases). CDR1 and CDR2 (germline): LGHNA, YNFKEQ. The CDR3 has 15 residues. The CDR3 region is CASSQEGTAINIQYF. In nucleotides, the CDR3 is TGTGCCAGCAGCCAAGAAGGGACTGCCATAAACATTCAGTACTTC.

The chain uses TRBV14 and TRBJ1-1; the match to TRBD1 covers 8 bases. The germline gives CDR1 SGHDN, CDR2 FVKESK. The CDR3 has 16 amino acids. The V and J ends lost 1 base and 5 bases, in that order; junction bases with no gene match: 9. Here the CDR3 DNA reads TGTGCCAGCAGCCAAGTGGCAGGGGGCGCGTGGACTGAAGCTTTCTTT. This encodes CASSQVAGGAWTEAFF.

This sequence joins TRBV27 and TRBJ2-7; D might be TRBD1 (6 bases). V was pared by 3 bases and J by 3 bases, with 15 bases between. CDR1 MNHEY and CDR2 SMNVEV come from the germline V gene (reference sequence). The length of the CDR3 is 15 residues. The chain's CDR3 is CASSFSTGTRYEQYF. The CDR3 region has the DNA TGTGCCAGCAGTTTTTCGACAGGAACCCGCTACGAGCAGTACTTC.

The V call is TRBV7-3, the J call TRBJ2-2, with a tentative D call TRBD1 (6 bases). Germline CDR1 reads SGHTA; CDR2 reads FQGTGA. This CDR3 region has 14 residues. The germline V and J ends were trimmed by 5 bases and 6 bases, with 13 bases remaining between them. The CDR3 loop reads CASSLQGFAGELFF. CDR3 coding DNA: TGTGCCAGCAGCCTGCAGGGGTTCGCCGGGGAGCTGTTTTTT.

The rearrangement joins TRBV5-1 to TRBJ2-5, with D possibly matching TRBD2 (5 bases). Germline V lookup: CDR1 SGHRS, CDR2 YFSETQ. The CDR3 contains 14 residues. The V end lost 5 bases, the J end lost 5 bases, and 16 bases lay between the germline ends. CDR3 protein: CASSLPGSQETQYF. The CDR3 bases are TGCGCCAGCAGTCTTCCGGGGAGTCAGGAGACCCAGTACTTC.

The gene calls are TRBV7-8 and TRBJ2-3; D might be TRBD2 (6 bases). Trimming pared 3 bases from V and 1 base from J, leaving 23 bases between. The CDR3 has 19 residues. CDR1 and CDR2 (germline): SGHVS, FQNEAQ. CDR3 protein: CASSFPLGELASGTDTQYF. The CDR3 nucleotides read TGTGCCAGCAGCTTCCCCCTGGGAGAACTAGCCTCTGGCACAGATACGCAGTATTTT.

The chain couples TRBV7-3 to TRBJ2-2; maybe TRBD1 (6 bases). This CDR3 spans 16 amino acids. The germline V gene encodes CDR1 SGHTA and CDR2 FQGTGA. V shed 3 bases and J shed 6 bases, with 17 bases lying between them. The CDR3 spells CASSLHTGTPAGELFF. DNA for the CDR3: TGTGCCAGCAGCTTGCATACAGGGACACCCGCCGGGGAGCTGTTTTTT.

CDR3 coding DNA: TGTGCCAGCAGTTTAGGCTCAATGAAGACCCAGTACTTC. This codes for CASSLGSMKTQYF. The rearrangement joins TRBV27 to TRBJ2-5; D not resolved. The germline gives CDR1 MNHEY, CDR2 SMNVEV (reference sequence). This CDR3 is built from 13 residues. Trimming took off 2 bases at V and 6 bases at J, with 10 bases between the two ends.